These T cell receptor beta chains were read from a single sample in a study of regulatory T cells in long-lasting Graves disease. TCRdb reanalysed the multiplex PCR reads using MiXCR and keeps one entry per CDR3 protein. The table has about 450,000 distinct CDR3 sequences, around 17% seen once. These data were likewise used in another study, on T cells in Graves' hyperthyroidism and ophthalmopathy.

The sequences come from peripheral blood mononuclear cells (PBMCs), collected at new diagnosis, from a patient treated with antithyroid drugs. The receptors originated from a woman aged 25 to 39 with Graves disease. Both conserved end residues are part of each CDR3. D genes are given only for firm matches. Size values are once, few and many counts, or a class for expanded clones, and some rows have none.

abundance,v_gene,d_gene,j_gene,CDR3nt,CDR3aa
few,TRBV18,.,TRBJ1-2,TGTGCCAGCTCACCACGGACAGATAATGGCTACACCTTC,CASSPRTDNGYTF
.,TRBV11-2,TRBD2,TRBJ2-3,TGTGCCAGCGGATCCCCTAGCGGGAGAAGGGATACGCAGTATTTT,CASGSPSGRRDTQYF
few,TRBV9,.,TRBJ2-2,TGTGCCAGCAGGGGATCGGGGAACACCGGGGAGCTGTTTTTT,CASRGSGNTGELFF
many,TRBV29-1,TRBD1,TRBJ2-2,TGCAGCGTTGATAGGTCAGGGGGATCGAACACCGGGGAGCTGTTTTTT,CSVDRSGGSNTGELFF
many,TRBV30,.,TRBJ2-7,TGTGCCTGGAGACGGGGCTCCTACGAGCAGTACTTC,CAWRRGSYEQYF
many,TRBV20-1,.,TRBJ2-7,TGCAGTGCTAGAGATAGTATCTTCTACGAGCAGTACTTC,CSARDSIFYEQYF
many,TRBV28,.,TRBJ2-7,TGTGCCAGCGTCACTTCGGACAAGCTCTACGAGCAGTACTTC,CASVTSDKLYEQYF
many,TRBV3-1,.,TRBJ2-5,TGTGCCAGCCGGACCAGCCGGCAAGAGACCCAGTACTTC,CASRTSRQETQYF
.,TRBV7-2,.,TRBJ1-3,TGTGCCAGCAGCCCAAGCCCGGGACATAGCTCTGGAAACACCATATATTTT,CASSPSPGHSSGNTIYF
many,TRBV3-1,.,TRBJ2-1,TGTGCCAGCAGCCAAGGTTACAATGAGCAGTTCTTC,CASSQGYNEQFF
many,TRBV28,.,TRBJ2-7,TGTGCCAGCAGTTTACGAGGGGTGAACTCCTACGAGCAGTACTTC,CASSLRGVNSYEQYF
many,TRBV7-2,.,TRBJ1-2,TGTGCCAGCAGCTTCCGGGGACTCGCCTATGGCTACACCTTC,CASSFRGLAYGYTF
many,TRBV29-1,.,TRBJ2-5,TGCAGCGTTGGTGGTGCAGCGGCCCAAGAGACCCAGTACTTC,CSVGGAAAQETQYF
few,TRBV6-1,TRBD1,TRBJ2-2,TGTGCCAGCAACCCCCGGACAGGGGGAAACACCGGGGAGCTGTTTTTT,CASNPRTGGNTGELFF
many,TRBV29-1,.,TRBJ2-1,TGCAGCGTTGAACTAAGGGGGGCTACCTACAATGAGCAGTTCTTC,CSVELRGATYNEQFF
.,TRBV6-1,.,TRBJ2-3,TGTGCCACCCGCACTAGTGGGATAGATACGCAGTATTTT,CATRTSGIDTQYF
many,TRBV7-2,.,TRBJ2-1,TGTGCCAGCAGCTTGTCAGGGGCCCAGCAGTTCTTC,CASSLSGAQQFF
many,TRBV12-3/TRBV12-4,.,TRBJ2-5,TGTGCCAGCAGTTTCAGAGACAGGGAGGGTGGGAAGACCCAGTACTTC,CASSFRDREGGKTQYF
many,TRBV28,.,TRBJ2-7,TGTGCCAGCAGTACCTCGGGAGGGGGCCTGCACGAGCAGTACTTC,CASSTSGGGLHEQYF
few,TRBV7-8,.,TRBJ1-3,TGTGCCAGCAGCTCCCGGACAGATCGCCTCCTCGGAAACACCATATATTTT,CASSSRTDRLLGNTIYF
many,TRBV29-1,.,TRBJ1-1,TGCAGCGTTGAGGCGGGACGGCGGGGGTACACTGAAGCTTTCTTT,CSVEAGRRGYTEAFF
.,TRBV25-1,.,TRBJ1-4,TGTGCCAGCAGTGAGCTAGATGAAAAACTGTTTTTT,CASSELDEKLFF
few,TRBV5-1,.,TRBJ2-3,TGCGCCAGCAGCTTGTCGAGGCGGGTCACAGATACGCAGTATTTT,CASSLSRRVTDTQYF
few,TRBV3-1,.,TRBJ1-5,TGTGCCAGCAGCCAAGACCCGGGGGCATATCAGCCCCAGCATTTT,CASSQDPGAYQPQHF
many,TRBV4-1,.,TRBJ2-7,TGCGCCAGCAGCCCACCCGGAGGGAAAGGAGGGGCGTACGAGCAGTACTTC,CASSPPGGKGGAYEQYF
many,TRBV2,.,TRBJ2-7,TGTGCCAGCAACCCTGACAGGATCTCCTACGAGCAGTACTTC,CASNPDRISYEQYF
many,TRBV5-1,.,TRBJ2-3,TGCGCCAGCGGGAAGGGACTCAGCACAGATACGCAGTATTTT,CASGKGLSTDTQYF
many,TRBV3-1,.,TRBJ2-5,TGTGCCAGCAGCCCCTTGGCGGAGACCCAGTACTTC,CASSPLAETQYF
many,TRBV18,TRBD2,TRBJ2-7,TGTGCCAGCTCACCGGGACTAGACTACGAGCAGTACTTC,CASSPGLDYEQYF
many,TRBV20-1,.,TRBJ2-1,TGCAGTGCTAGTGGGAGGTCTAGTGCCTACAATGAGCAGTTCTTC,CSASGRSSAYNEQFF
.,TRBV9,TRBD2,TRBJ2-2,TGTGCCAGCAGCGCTCTAGCGGGAGGGCCGAGCACCGGGGAGCTGTTTTTT,CASSALAGGPSTGELFF
many,TRBV30,TRBD1,TRBJ2-1,TGTGCCTGTTTGACAGGGGCGACGAATGAGCAGTTCTTC,CACLTGATNEQFF
many,TRBV28,TRBD2,TRBJ2-3,TGTGCCAGCAAATACGGCGGGAGTGGTACAGATACGCAGTATTTT,CASKYGGSGTDTQYF
few,TRBV12-3/TRBV12-4,.,TRBJ2-6,TGTGCCAGCAGTCCACCCCGGGCCCGCCTCTCTGGGGCCAACGTCCTGACTTTC,CASSPPRARLSGANVLTF
many,TRBV27,.,TRBJ1-1,TGTGCCAGCAGTTTTCGGACAGCTACTGAAGCTTTCTTT,CASSFRTATEAFF
.,TRBV28,TRBD2,TRBJ2-3,TGTGCCAGCAGTCCATGGGGACTAGCGACAGATACGCAGTATTTT,CASSPWGLATDTQYF
many,TRBV2,.,TRBJ2-1,TGTGCCAGCATCTCCTCAGGGAATTACTACAATGAGCAGTTCTTC,CASISSGNYYNEQFF
.,TRBV7-2,TRBD2,TRBJ2-7,TGTGCCAGCAGCTCGAGCGGACTAGCGGGAGTCGAGCAGTACTTC,CASSSSGLAGVEQYF
.,TRBV19,.,TRBJ2-6,TGTGCCAGTAGTATAGCCCAAACGAGGGGGGCCAACGTCCTGACTTTC,CASSIAQTRGANVLTF
many,TRBV12-3/TRBV12-4,TRBD1,TRBJ1-1,TGTGCCAGCAGTCATGACAGGGGGGAGAACACTGAAGCTTTCTTT,CASSHDRGENTEAFF
many,TRBV5-6,TRBD1,TRBJ2-7,TGTGCCAGCGGGACAGGGGGCTCGGGCGAGCAGTACTTC,CASGTGGSGEQYF
many,TRBV3-1,TRBD2,TRBJ2-1,TGTGCCAGCAGCCAAGACCGAGCTAGCGGGAAATTTTTTTATGAGCAGTTCTTC,CASSQDRASGKFFYEQFF
many,TRBV2,TRBD1,TRBJ1-2,TGTGCCAGCAGCCCAGGGGGGGCCCTAGGGTATGGCTACACCTTC,CASSPGGALGYGYTF
many,TRBV20-1,TRBD2,TRBJ2-1,TGCAGTGCTAGAGATGGGAGCGGGAGATCCTACAATGAGCAGTTCTTC,CSARDGSGRSYNEQFF
.,TRBV10-1,.,TRBJ1-3,TGCGCCAGCAGTGACGGCAGGGCAATGGATGGAAACACCATATATTTT,CASSDGRAMDGNTIYF
many,TRBV18,.,TRBJ2-7,TGTGCCAGCTCACCAGGCCACGAGCAGTACTTC,CASSPGHEQYF
few,TRBV9,TRBD1,TRBJ2-7,TGTGCCAGCAGCGTAGCCGGACAGGGACTTGACGAGCAGTACTTC,CASSVAGQGLDEQYF
few,TRBV7-9,.,TRBJ1-3,TGTGCCAGCAGCTCCTCCGGCGTAAACACCATATATTTT,CASSSSGVNTIYF
many,TRBV20-1,TRBD1,TRBJ1-6,TGCAGTGCTAGCCCACGGACAGGGGGATATAATTCACCCCTCCACTTT,CSASPRTGGYNSPLHF
.,TRBV25-1,TRBD2,TRBJ2-7,TGTGCCGCGGGGGTCTCCTACGAGCAGTACTTC,CAAGVSYEQYF